The 21 T cell receptor beta chains listed next were all sequenced from one sample in a study of shared clonotypes between healthy human individuals. TCRdb keeps only in-frame clones here, not all; method: immunoSEQ multiplex PCR. The data contain around 720,000 clones, about 80% of them singletons. What was sequenced was memory CD4+ T cells sorted from blood. The subset: CD45RA-negative fraction. The source is a woman in her thirties in good health.

The chain combines TRBV28 with TRBJ1-4, with 7 nucleotides matching TRBD1. The CDR3 is made up of 13 amino acids. With V trimmed by 7 bases and J by 7 bases, 6 bases remained unmatched. The V gene's germline CDR1 is MDHEN and CDR2 SYDVKM. The CDR3 region is CASIRSGGEKLFF. The CDR3 DNA reads as TGTGCCAGCATCAGATCAGGGGGTGAAAAACTGTTTTTT.

The chain employs TRBV28 and TRBJ1-5, with D uncertain. This CDR3 is built from 15 residues. CDR1 and CDR2 (germline): MDHEN, SYDVKM. Trimming removed 5 bases from V and 4 bases from J, with 15 bases in between. Written as DNA, the CDR3 is TGTGCCAGCAGTATAGGCGCAGCGGGGAATCAGCCCCAGCATTTT. Its translation: CASSIGAAGNQPQHF.

The CDR3 nucleotides read TGTGCCAGCATACCTAGCGGGAGGGAAAATGAGCAGTTCTTC. It is translated as CASIPSGRENEQFF. The V and J genes are TRBV27 and TRBJ2-1; 12 nucleotides match TRBD2. After removal of 7 bases from V and 7 bases from J, the junction contained 5 bases not matched to a gene. The CDR3 has 14 residues. Germline V CDR1 and CDR2: MNHEY, SMNVEV (reference sequence).

The chain uses TRBV19 and TRBJ2-7, with 7 bases matching TRBD2. The V and J ends lost 8 bases and 2 bases, in that order; junction bases with no gene match: 9. CDR1 and CDR2 from the germline V gene are LNHDA and SQIVND (reference sequence). This CDR3 spans 14 amino acids. CDR3 DNA sequence: TGTGCCAGTCGGGGGGTAAGTGTGCCCTACGAGCAGTACTTC. It is translated as CASRGVSVPYEQYF.

Concerning this clone: A much larger clone sits a single nucleotide away, making a read error possible. This CDR3 is also generated by other DNA sequences in the sample. This chain links TRBV5-1 with TRBJ2-2; 7 nucleotides match TRBD1. Germline trimming cut 4 bases from V and 1 base from J; bases unmatched to any gene: 4. This CDR3 region has 15 residues. In germline, CDR1 is SGHRS, CDR2 YFSETQ. CDR3 nucleotides: TGCGCCAGCAGCGCCGGGACAGAGAACACCGGGGAGCTGTTTTTT. Translation gives CASSAGTENTGELFF.

V gene TRBV29-1 combines with J gene TRBJ2-5; D is possibly TRBD1 (5 bases). The V end was cut by 6 bases, the J end by 2 bases, with 10 bases between. Germline CDR1 reads SQVTM; CDR2 reads ANQGSEA. This CDR3 contains 12 residues. Here the CDR3 reads CSVAGQQETQYF. The CDR3 coding sequence is TGCAGCGTCGCCGGACAACAAGAGACCCAGTACTTC.

The chain joins TRBV11-2 to TRBJ2-7; no firm D call. CDR3 size: 12 residues. CDR1 and CDR2 from the germline V gene are SGHAT and FQNNGV. Trimming shortened V by 5 bases and J by 3 bases, and 8 bases separated the two germline ends. CDR3 sequence (DNA): TGTGCCAGCAGCCCAAGGGTCTACGAGCAGTACTTC. Translated: CASSPRVYEQYF.

J is TRBJ2-3 and V is TRBV5-1; 9 bases are shared with TRBD2. CDR3 size: 16 residues. CDR1 and CDR2 from the germline V gene are SGHRS and YFSETQ. Trimming cost V 4 bases and J 2 bases; bases outside gene matches: 8. This CDR3 is CASSPKREVNTDTQYF. The CDR3 DNA is TGCGCCAGCAGCCCCAAGCGGGAGGTTAACACAGATACGCAGTATTTT.

This chain joins TRBV5-1 and TRBJ1-1; maybe TRBD1 (6 bases). The CDR3 loop spans 14 amino acids. Per the germline V gene, CDR1 is SGHRS and CDR2 is YFSETQ. The V and J ends lost 3 bases and 5 bases respectively, with 14 bases between them. CDR3 nucleotide sequence: TGCGCCAGCAGCTCCAACCCAGGGGTTACTGAAGCTTTCTTT. This encodes CASSSNPGVTEAFF. Using reference TRBV5-1 and TRBJ1-1 for the parts outside the CDR3, the full variable domain is KAGVTQTPRYLIKTRGQQVTLSCSPISGHRSVSWYQQTPGQGLQFLFEYFSETQRNKGNFPGRFSGRQFSNSRSEMNVSTLELGDSALYLCASSSNPGVTEAFFGQGTRLTVV.

The chain uses TRBV5-5 and TRBJ2-3; a weak D match, TRBD2 (7 bases). CDR1 SGHKS and CDR2 YYEKEE come from the germline V gene (reference sequence). The V end lost 4 bases, the J end lost 6 bases, and 21 bases lay between the germline ends. The CDR3 covers 16 residues. CDR3 residues: CASSPQGGPAMDTQYF. The CDR3 DNA sequence: TGTGCCAGCAGCCCACAGGGAGGGCCCGCGATGGATACGCAGTATTTT.

The gene calls are TRBV9 and TRBJ2-7; 12 bases fit TRBD1. Trimming cost V 4 bases and J 5 bases; bases outside gene matches: 7. The CDR3 consists of 15 residues. From germline, CDR1 is SGDLS and CDR2 YYNGEE. CDR3 amino acids: CASSSRDRGHHEQYF. CDR3 bases: TGTGCCAGCAGCTCCCGGGACAGGGGGCACCACGAGCAGTACTTC.

The chain is built from TRBV28 and TRBJ2-7; D might be TRBD2 (7 bases). Trimming took off 0 bases at V and 6 bases at J, with 18 bases between the two ends. The CDR3 loop spans 16 amino acids. Germline V gene lookup returns CDR1 MDHEN and CDR2 SYDVKM. The CDR3 bases are TGTGCCAGCAGTTTATGGAGGGGGGGCTCAGGGTCCGAGCAGTACTTC. Protein product: CASSLWRGGSGSEQYF. The variable domain in full, with the rest retrieved from reference TRBV28 and TRBJ2-7, is DVKVTQSSRYLVKRTGEKVFLECVQDMDHENMFWYRQDPGLGLRLIYFSYDVKMKEKGDIPEGYSVSREKKERFSLILESASTNQTSMYLCASSLWRGGSGSEQYFGPGTRLTVT.

The chain is built from TRBV29-1 and TRBJ2-7; 8 positions agree with TRBD1. The CDR3 has 12 amino acids. Trimming removed 4 bases from V and 4 bases from J; junction bases left unmatched: 3. CDR1 SQVTM and CDR2 ANQGSEA come from the germline V gene. The CDR3, as DNA: TGCAGCGTTGGACAGGGGCTGTACGAGCAGTACTTC. This gives the protein CSVGQGLYEQYF.

J is TRBJ1-2 and V is TRBV29-1; D not resolved. The CDR3 covers 11 residues. Trimming left V 2 bases short and J 2 bases short, with 3 bases between. Germline CDR1 and CDR2: SQVTM and ANQGSEA. The CDR3 reads CSVEQNYGYTF. The CDR3 DNA sequence: TGCAGCGTTGAACAAAACTATGGCTACACCTTC.

In its sample, this clone was seen once. The chain joins TRBV19 to TRBJ1-2; 9 nucleotides align to TRBD1. Germline lookup yields CDR1 LNHDA and CDR2 SQIVND (reference sequence). The CDR3 has 17 amino acids. The trim removed 4 bases at V and 8 bases at J, leaving 17 bases unmatched. Written as DNA, the CDR3 is TGTGCCAGTAGTACCCTCCGGGACAGGGATAGTGTCAAAGGCTACACCTTC. Translating gives CASSTLRDRDSVKGYTF.

This rearrangement joins TRBV13 to TRBJ2-7; the D is unclear. CDR1 PRHDT and CDR2 FYEKMQ come from the germline V gene (reference sequence). The CDR3 runs 14 residues. The germline V and J ends were trimmed by 5 bases and 3 bases, with 14 bases remaining between them. This CDR3 is CASSPTGLSYEQYF. The CDR3 DNA reads as TGTGCCAGCAGCCCAACGGGTTTGAGCTACGAGCAGTACTTC.

The rearrangement links TRBV30 to TRBJ2-1; D remains ambiguous. Trimming left V 5 bases short and J 7 bases short, with 12 bases between. Germline values: CDR1 GTSNPN, CDR2 SVGIG (reference sequence). CDR3 length: 12 amino acids. In DNA form, the CDR3 reads TGTGCCTGGGGTTGGGTGTTAAATGAGCAGTTCTTC. Translated, it gives CAWGWVLNEQFF. The full variable domain, completed using reference TRBV30 and TRBJ2-1, is SQTIHQWPATLVQPVGSPLSLECTVEGTSNPNLYWYRQAAGRGLQLLFYSVGIGQISSEVPQNLSASRPQDRQFILSSKKLLLSDSGFYLCAWGWVLNEQFFGPGTRLTVL.

The gene calls are TRBV15 and TRBJ1-1; D unclear. The V gene lost 0 bases and the J gene lost 8 bases, with 7 bases spanning the gap. From germline, CDR1 is LNHNV and CDR2 YYDKDF (reference sequence). CDR3 length equals 12 residues. CDR3 in amino acids: CATSRDVGEAFF. CDR3 nucleotides: TGTGCCACCAGCAGAGATGTGGGGGAAGCTTTCTTT.

This clone was detected only a few times. This sample also contains other DNA sequences that code for the same CDR3. V is TRBV11-3 and J is TRBJ1-3; D unresolved. V lost 1 base and J lost 0, with 7 bases in between. There are 15 residues in the CDR3. CDR1 and CDR2 from the germline V gene are SGHNT and YENEEA. For the CDR3, the DNA is TGTGCCAGCAGCTTAGGGACGCACTCTGGAAACACCATATATTTT. Amino acid sequence: CASSLGTHSGNTIYF.

The CDR3 DNA reads TGCGCCAGCAGCCAAGATCTAGATATTCGGAGTCAGTTCTTC. This codes for CASSQDLDIRSQFF. V and J are TRBV4-1 and TRBJ2-1; no definite D call. Germline lookup yields CDR1 MGHRA and CDR2 YSYEKL. V was shortened by 0 bases and J by 13 bases, with 16 bases between the two germline ends. CDR3 size: 14 residues.

The V call is TRBV6-5, the J call TRBJ2-3, with D tentatively TRBD1 (6 bases). The V and J ends lost 0 bases and 2 bases respectively, with 12 bases between them. Germline V gene lookup returns CDR1 MNHEY and CDR2 SVGAGI. This CDR3 region has 16 residues. In DNA form, the CDR3 reads TGTGCCAGCAGTTACTCGGGACAAACCTACACAGATACGCAGTATTTT. Amino acid sequence: CASSYSGQTYTDTQYF.